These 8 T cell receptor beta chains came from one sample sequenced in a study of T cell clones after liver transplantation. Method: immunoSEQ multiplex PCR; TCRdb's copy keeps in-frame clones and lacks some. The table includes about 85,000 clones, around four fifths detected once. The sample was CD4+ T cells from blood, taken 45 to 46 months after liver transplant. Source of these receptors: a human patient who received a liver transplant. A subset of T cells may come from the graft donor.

CDR3 region: CASSFNRADTQYF. In DNA, the CDR3 is TGCGCCAGCAGCTTTAACAGGGCAGATACGCAGTATTTT. The genes are TRBV5-1 and TRBJ2-3; possible D gene TRBD1, 6 bases. The germline V gene encodes CDR1 SGHRS and CDR2 YFSETQ. CDR3 size: 13 residues. Between the trimmed V and J ends, which lost 2 bases and 4 bases, there was a span of 8 bases.

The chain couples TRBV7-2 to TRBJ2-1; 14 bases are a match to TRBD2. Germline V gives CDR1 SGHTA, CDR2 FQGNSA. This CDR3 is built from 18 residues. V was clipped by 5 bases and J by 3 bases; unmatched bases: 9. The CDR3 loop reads CASSKPGTSGSNYNEQFF. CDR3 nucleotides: TGTGCCAGCAGCAAGCCCGGGACTAGCGGGAGCAACTACAATGAGCAGTTCTTC.

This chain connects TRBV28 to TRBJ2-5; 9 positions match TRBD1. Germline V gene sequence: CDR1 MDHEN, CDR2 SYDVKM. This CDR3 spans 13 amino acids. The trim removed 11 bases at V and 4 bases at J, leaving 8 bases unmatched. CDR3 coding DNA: TGTGCCGCCAAAACAGGGGGCCTAGAGACCCAGTACTTC. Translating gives CAAKTGGLETQYF.

CDR3 protein: CASSVEDSHNEQFF. CDR3 coding DNA: TGTGCCAGCAGCGTAGAAGATAGCCACAATGAGCAGTTCTTC. The chain recombines TRBV9 with TRBJ2-1; D uncertain. The CDR3 consists of 14 residues. Trimming pared 0 bases from V and 5 bases from J, leaving 9 bases between. Germline V gene sequence: CDR1 SGDLS, CDR2 YYNGEE.

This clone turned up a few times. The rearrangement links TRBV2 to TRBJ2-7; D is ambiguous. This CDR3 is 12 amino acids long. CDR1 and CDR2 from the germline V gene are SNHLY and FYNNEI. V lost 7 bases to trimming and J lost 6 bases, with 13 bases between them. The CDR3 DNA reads TGTGCCAGCAACCTTGGGGTCGGCGAGCAGTACTTC. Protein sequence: CASNLGVGEQYF.

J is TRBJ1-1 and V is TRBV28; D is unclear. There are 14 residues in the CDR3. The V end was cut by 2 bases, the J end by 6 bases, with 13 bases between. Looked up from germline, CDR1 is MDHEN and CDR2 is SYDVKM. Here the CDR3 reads CASSLRFPRAEAFF. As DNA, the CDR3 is TGTGCCAGCAGTTTAAGGTTCCCGAGGGCTGAAGCTTTCTTT.

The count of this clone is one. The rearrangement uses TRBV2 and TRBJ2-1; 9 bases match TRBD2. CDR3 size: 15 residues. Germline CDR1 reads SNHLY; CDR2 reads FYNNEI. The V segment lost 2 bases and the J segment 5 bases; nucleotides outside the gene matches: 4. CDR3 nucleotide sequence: TGTGCCAGCAGTGAATGGCCTAGCGGGAACAATGAGCAGTTCTTC. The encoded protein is CASSEWPSGNNEQFF. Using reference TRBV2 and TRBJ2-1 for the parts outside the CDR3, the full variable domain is EPEVTQTPSHQVTQMGQEVILRCVPISNHLYFYWYRQILGQKVEFLVSFYNNEISEKSEIFDDQFSVERPDGSNFTLKIRSTKLEDSAMYFCASSEWPSGNNEQFFGPGTRLTVL.

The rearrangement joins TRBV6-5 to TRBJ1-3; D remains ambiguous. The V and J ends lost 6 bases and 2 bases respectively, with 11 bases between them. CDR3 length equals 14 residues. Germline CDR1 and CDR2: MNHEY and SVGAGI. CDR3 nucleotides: TGTGCCAGCAGCTCCTCATTCGCTGGAAACACCATATATTTT. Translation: CASSSSFAGNTIYF.